The rows below give T cell receptor beta chains drawn from one sample of a study of CD8 T cells in Susac syndrome. In TCRdb, the immunoSEQ multiplex PCR reads were re-called with MiXCR into one record per CDR3 protein. The top ten clones hold more than 0.14% of a sample with over 130,000 distinct CDR3 sequences, around 95% of them seen once. Sequenced material: CD4+ T cells from PBMCs. Every receptor here comes from a human donor with Susac syndrome. CDR3s leave out the opening cysteine and the closing phenylalanine or tryptophan. Each record gives: J gene, V gene, CDR3 protein.

TRBJ2-5	TRBV5-1	ASSLRASQYGETQY
TRBJ2-3	TRBV20-1	SASSGTTSTDTQY
TRBJ1-1	TRBV20-1	SARDRGQMNTEAF
TRBJ1-2	TRBV20-1	SPSGGAGYGYT
TRBJ2-7	TRBV3-1	ASGQFSYEQY
TRBJ1-2	TRBV20-1	SASTRDGGYT
TRBJ1-4	TRBV30	AWSVLGTGTGEKLF
TRBJ2-7	TRBV5-1	ASSLEGQRSSYEQY
TRBJ1-1	TRBV20-1	SAVMNTEAF
TRBJ1-2	TRBV27	ASSFRGGNYGYT
TRBJ1-4	TRBV29-1	SVEGERGAEEKLF
TRBJ2-7	TRBV5-4	ASSSVTGLAEQY
TRBJ2-2	TRBV3-1	ASSPVSGELF
TRBJ2-6	TRBV4-3	ASSQGLAVYSGANVLT
TRBJ2-1	TRBV6-2/TRBV6-3	ASSYSMGGPRIEQF
TRBJ1-1	TRBV20-1	SARATGVSTEAF
TRBJ2-7	TRBV20-1	SAPKVDEQY
TRBJ2-2	TRBV20-1	SAYKQGEELF
TRBJ1-5	TRBV3-1	ASSQDRAVKPQH
TRBJ1-3	TRBV20-1	SARDWARGTDTIY
TRBJ1-4	TRBV21-1	ASRDSLNEKLF
TRBJ2-7	TRBV29-1	SVAKGLAGPYEQY
TRBJ2-7	TRBV28	ASRLGGQTEQY
TRBJ2-1	TRBV7-9	ASSLVRGSSYNEQF
TRBJ2-3	TRBV12-3/TRBV12-4	ASSLGGRSTDTQY
TRBJ1-2	TRBV28	ASRRIIGVPGGYT
TRBJ2-7	TRBV6-5	AASASGSYEQY
TRBJ2-5	TRBV29-1	SGGPSRETQY
TRBJ2-5	TRBV29-1	SATGSRETQY
TRBJ2-1	TRBV12-3/TRBV12-4	ASSERGVDSYNEQF
TRBJ2-3	TRBV9	ASSVAGLSTDTQY
TRBJ2-1	TRBV11-2	ASSLMLVGAKFSYNEQF
TRBJ1-2	TRBV20-1	SAETGYGYT
TRBJ2-1	TRBV2	ASSTGLAGASGNEQF
TRBJ2-2	TRBV28	ASSSLGELF
TRBJ1-1	TRBV29-1	SVVGAF
TRBJ1-1	TRBV18	ASSPTRGQTEAF
TRBJ2-3	TRBV4-3	ASSHLASSTDTQY
TRBJ2-1	TRBV30	AWSAGLAGVDEQF
TRBJ2-6	TRBV6-1	ASFQNRGSGANVLT
TRBJ1-1	TRBV5-4	ASRSDRSMNTEAF